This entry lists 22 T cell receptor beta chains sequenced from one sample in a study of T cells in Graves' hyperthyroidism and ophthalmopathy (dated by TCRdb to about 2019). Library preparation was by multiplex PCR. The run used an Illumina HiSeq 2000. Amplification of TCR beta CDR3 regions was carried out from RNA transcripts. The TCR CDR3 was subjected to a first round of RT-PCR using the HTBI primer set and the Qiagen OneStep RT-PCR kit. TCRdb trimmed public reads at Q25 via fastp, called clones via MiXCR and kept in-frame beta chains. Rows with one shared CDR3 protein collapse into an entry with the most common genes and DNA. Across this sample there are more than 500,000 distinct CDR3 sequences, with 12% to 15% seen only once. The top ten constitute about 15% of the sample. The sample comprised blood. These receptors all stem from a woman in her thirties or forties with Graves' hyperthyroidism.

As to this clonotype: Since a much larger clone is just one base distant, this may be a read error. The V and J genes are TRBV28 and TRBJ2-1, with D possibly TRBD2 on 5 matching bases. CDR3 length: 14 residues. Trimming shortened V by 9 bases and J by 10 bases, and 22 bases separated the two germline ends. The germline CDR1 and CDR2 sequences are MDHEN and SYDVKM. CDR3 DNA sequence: TGTGCCAGTTCGATAGCGTACAGCTCCTACGAGCAGTTCTTC. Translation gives CASSIAYSSYEQFF.

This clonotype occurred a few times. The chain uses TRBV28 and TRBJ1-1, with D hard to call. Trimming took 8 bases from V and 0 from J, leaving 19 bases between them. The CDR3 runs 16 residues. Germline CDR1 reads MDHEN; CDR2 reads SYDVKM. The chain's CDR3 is CASYSGPSLMNTEAFF. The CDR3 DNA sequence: TGTGCCAGCTATTCTGGACCGTCCCTCATGAACACTGAAGCTTTCTTT.

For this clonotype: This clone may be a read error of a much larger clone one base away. CDR3 DNA: TGCACCAGCAGCTTGTTTGGGGGATCTGACACCGGGGAGCTGTTTTTT. Its protein is CTSSLFGGSDTGELFF. The rearrangement joins TRBV5-1 to TRBJ2-2; D assignment may be TRBD1 or TRBD2 (5 bases each). The CDR3 contains 16 residues. CDR1 and CDR2 from the germline V gene are SGHRS and YFSETQ.

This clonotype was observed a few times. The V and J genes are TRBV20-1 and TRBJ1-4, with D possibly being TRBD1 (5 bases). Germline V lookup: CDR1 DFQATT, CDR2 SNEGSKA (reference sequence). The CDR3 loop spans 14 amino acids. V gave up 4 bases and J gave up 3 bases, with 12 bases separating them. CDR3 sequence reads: CSATGFGANEKLFF. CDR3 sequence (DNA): TGCAGTGCTACAGGGTTTGGAGCTAATGAAAAACTGTTTTTT.

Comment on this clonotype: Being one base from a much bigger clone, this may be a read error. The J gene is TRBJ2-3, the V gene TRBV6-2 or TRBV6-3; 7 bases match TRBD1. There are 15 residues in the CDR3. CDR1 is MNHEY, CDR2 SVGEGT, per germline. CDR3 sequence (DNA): TGTGCCAGCTCTGTGGGGCGGTACGGGACAGATACGCAGTCTTTT. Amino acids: CASSVGRYGTDTQSF.

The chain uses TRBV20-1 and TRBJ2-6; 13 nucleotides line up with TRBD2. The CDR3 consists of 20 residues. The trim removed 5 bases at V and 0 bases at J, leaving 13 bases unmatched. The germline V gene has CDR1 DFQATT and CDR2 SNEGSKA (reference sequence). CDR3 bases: TGCAGTGCTGAGGGGGGATTGACTAGCGGGAGGAGCTCTGGGGCCAACGTCCTGACTTTC. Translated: CSAEGGLTSGRSSGANVLTF.

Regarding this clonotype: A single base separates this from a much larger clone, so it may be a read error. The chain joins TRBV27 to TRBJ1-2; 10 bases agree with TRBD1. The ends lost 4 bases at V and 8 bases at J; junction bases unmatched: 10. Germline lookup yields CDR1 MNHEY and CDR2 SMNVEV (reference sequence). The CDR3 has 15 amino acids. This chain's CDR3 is CASSSTGGSVGGYTF. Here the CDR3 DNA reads TGTGCCAGCAGTTCGACAGGGGGCTCGGTGGGGGGCTACACCTTC.

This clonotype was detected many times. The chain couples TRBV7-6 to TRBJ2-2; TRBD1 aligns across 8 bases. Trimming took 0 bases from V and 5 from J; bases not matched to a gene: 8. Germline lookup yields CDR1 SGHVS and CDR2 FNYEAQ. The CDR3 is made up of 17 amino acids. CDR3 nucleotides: TGTGCCAGCAGCTTAGCGCAGGGGGCGATTTTAACCGGGGAGCTGTTTTTT. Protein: CASSLAQGAILTGELFF.

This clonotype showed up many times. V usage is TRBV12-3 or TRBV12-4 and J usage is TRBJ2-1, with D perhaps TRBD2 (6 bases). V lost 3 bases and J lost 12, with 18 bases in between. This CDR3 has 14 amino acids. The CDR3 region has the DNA TGTGCCAGCAGTTTCTCTAGCGCAACAAGAGGGCAGTTCTTC. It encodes CASSFSSATRGQFF.

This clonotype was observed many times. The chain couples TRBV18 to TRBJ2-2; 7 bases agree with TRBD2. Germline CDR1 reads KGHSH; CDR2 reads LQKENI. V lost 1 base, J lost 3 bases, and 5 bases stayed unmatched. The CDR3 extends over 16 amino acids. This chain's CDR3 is CASSPLRGSDTGELFF. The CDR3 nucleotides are TGTGCCAGCTCACCACTGCGCGGGAGCGACACCGGGGAGCTGTTTTTT.

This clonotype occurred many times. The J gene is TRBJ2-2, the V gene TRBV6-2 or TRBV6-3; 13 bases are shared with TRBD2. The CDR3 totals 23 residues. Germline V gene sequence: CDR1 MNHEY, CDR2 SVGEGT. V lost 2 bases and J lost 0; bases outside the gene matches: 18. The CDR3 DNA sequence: TGTGCCAGCAGTTACCATACCTCAAAAGGACTAGCGGGAGTACCCTCGAACACCGGGGAGCTGTTTTTT. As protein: CASSYHTSKGLAGVPSNTGELFF.

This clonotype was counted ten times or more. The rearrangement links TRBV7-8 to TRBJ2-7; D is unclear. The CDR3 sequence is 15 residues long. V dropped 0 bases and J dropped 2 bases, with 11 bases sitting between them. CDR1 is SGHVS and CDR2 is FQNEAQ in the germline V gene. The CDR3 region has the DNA TGTGCCAGCAGCTTAGCGCAGGAAGTAACCTACGAGCAGTACTTC. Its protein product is CASSLAQEVTYEQYF.

CDR3 sequence reads: CASSFLEREGLDTQYF. The CDR3 coding sequence is TGTGCCAGCAGTTTCCTTGAGCGGGAGGGCCTAGATACGCAGTATTTT. The chain employs TRBV6-5 and TRBJ2-3; 10 nucleotides align to TRBD2. The CDR3 sequence is 16 residues long. Germline V gives CDR1 MNHEY, CDR2 SVGAGI. V lost 4 bases and J lost 5; bases outside the gene matches: 9.

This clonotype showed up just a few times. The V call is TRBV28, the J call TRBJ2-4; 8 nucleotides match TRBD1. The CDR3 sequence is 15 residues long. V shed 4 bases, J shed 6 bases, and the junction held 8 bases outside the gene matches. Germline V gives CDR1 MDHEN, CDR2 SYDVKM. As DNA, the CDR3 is TGTGCCAGCAGTTCAGGGGGCCCGGGGAGAAACATTCAGTACTTC. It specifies CASSSGGPGRNIQYF.

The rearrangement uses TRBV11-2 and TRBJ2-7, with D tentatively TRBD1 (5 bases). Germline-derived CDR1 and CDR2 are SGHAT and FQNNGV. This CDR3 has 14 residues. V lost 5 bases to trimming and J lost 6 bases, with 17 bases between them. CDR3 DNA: TGTGCCAGCAGCCTGGGGCGGTTTGAGTCCGAGCAGTACTTC. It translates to CASSLGRFESEQYF.

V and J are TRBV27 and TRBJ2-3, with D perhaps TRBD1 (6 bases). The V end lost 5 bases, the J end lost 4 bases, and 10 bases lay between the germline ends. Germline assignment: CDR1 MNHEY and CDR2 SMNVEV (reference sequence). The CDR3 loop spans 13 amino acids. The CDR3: CASSLRGSDTQYF. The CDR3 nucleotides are TGTGCCAGCAGTCTCAGGGGTTCAGATACGCAGTATTTT.

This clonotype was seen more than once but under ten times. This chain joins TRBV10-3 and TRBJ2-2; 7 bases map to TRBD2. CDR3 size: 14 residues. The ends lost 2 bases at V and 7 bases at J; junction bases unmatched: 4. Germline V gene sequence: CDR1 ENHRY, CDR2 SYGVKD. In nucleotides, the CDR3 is TGTGCCATCAGTGAGGGCGGGAGCAGCGGGGAGCTGTTTTTT. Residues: CAISEGGSSGELFF.

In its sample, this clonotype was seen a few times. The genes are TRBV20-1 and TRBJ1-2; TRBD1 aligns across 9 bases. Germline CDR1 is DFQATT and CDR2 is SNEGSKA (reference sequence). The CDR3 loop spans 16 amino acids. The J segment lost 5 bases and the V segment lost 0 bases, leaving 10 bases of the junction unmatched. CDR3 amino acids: CSAREPGTGFRYGYTF. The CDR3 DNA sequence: TGCAGTGCTAGAGAACCCGGGACAGGGTTTCGATATGGCTACACCTTC.

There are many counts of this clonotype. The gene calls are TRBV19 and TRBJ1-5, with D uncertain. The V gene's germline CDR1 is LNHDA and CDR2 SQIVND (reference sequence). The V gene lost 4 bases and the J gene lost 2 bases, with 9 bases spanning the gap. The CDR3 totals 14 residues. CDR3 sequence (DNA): TGTGCCAGTAGTACAACCGGTGGCAATCAGCCCCAGCATTTT. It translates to CASSTTGGNQPQHF.

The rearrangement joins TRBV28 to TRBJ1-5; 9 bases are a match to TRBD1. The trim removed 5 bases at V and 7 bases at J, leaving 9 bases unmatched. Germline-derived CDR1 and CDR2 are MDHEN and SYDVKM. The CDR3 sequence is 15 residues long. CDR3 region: CASSRGTGKRQPQHF. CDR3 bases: TGTGCCAGCAGTCGAGGGACAGGGAAAAGACAGCCCCAGCATTTT.

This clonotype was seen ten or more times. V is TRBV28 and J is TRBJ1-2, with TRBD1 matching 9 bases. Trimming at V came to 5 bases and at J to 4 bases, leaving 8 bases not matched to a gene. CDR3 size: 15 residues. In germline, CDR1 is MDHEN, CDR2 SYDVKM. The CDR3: CASSLTGTGTYGYTF. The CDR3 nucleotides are TGTGCCAGCAGTCTCACCGGGACAGGGACCTATGGCTACACCTTC.

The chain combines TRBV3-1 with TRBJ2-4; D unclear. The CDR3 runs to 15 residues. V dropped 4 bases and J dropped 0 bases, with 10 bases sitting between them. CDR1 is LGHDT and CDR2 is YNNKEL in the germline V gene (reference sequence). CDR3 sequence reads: CASSRDTVAKNIQYF. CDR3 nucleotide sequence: TGTGCCAGCAGCCGCGACACGGTAGCCAAAAACATTCAGTACTTC.